A single sample gave rise to the 18 T cell receptor beta chains below, sequenced in a study of molecular identifiers for immune sequencing clone quantification. In TCRdb, the PCR reads were re-called with MiXCR into one record per CDR3 protein. The profile shows 600,000 to 650,000 distinct CDR3 sequences, just under 20% of them singletons. The source material was naive CD8+ T cells from blood, with Jurkat cell RNA spiked in. Subset in this sample: FACS-sorted CD8+CD4-CCR7+CD45RA+ naive T cells. These receptors all come from a human donor in good health. Some libraries in this study had Jurkat cell RNA spiked in.

This chain connects TRBV20-1 to TRBJ2-2; 12 bases are a match to TRBD2. Germline assignment: CDR1 DFQATT and CDR2 SNEGSKA (reference sequence). Trimming cost V 0 bases and J 6 bases; bases outside gene matches: 5. The CDR3 has 16 amino acids. The CDR3 DNA is TGCAGTGCTAGAGATCTTCCTAGCGGGGGGGCCGGGGAGCTGTTTTTT. Encoded protein: CSARDLPSGGAGELFF.

This clonotype occurred many times. The chain joins TRBV24-1 to TRBJ2-1; D gene unclear. CDR1 and CDR2 (germline): KGHDR, SFDVKD. This CDR3 comprises 13 residues. The V gene lost 6 bases and the J gene lost 4 bases, with 9 bases spanning the gap. Here the CDR3 reads CATSSAPYNEQFF. CDR3 nucleotides: TGTGCCACCAGTTCCGCTCCATACAATGAGCAGTTCTTC.

About this clonotype itself: The junction departs from the called germline gene at one end, perhaps through a read error. The V gene is TRBV27, the J gene TRBJ1-5, with D possibly matching TRBD1 (6 bases). Germline values: CDR1 MNHEY, CDR2 SMNVEV (reference sequence). The CDR3 is 14 amino acids. CDR3 bases: TGTGCCAGCAGTTTAACAGGGTTTAATCAGCCCCAGCAGTTT. Translation gives CASSLTGFNQPQQF.

This clonotype was seen repeatedly, ten times or more. The genes are TRBV4-3 and TRBJ2-7; no clear D. Germline lookup yields CDR1 LGHNA and CDR2 YSLEER. V shed 1 base and J shed 1 base, with 11 bases lying between them. The CDR3 loop spans 15 amino acids. The CDR3: CASSQGLDGSYEQYF. The DNA for the CDR3 is TGCGCCAGCAGCCAAGGGCTAGATGGGTCCTACGAGCAGTACTTC.

This clonotype was recorded many times. V and J are TRBV27 and TRBJ1-2; 8 nucleotides line up with TRBD1. The V segment lost 7 bases and the J segment 5 bases; nucleotides outside the gene matches: 9. CDR3 length: 14 amino acids. Germline lookup yields CDR1 MNHEY and CDR2 SMNVEV (reference sequence). The CDR3 protein is CASKGLGQVYGYTF. The CDR3 DNA is TGTGCCAGCAAGGGGTTGGGACAGGTGTATGGCTACACCTTC.

This clonotype was observed a few times. The chain employs TRBV27 and TRBJ2-5; possible D gene TRBD1, 6 bases. The CDR3 is 15 residues long. From germline, CDR1 is MNHEY and CDR2 SMNVEV (reference sequence). Trimming left V 7 bases short and J 7 bases short, with 22 bases between. CDR3 nucleotides: TGTGCCAGCACACCAGAAGGGGCAGGGGACGTGACCCAGTACTTC. Encoded protein: CASTPEGAGDVTQYF.

Ten or more counts support this clonotype. The V and J genes are TRBV7-8 and TRBJ2-3; TRBD2 matches at 8 bases. This CDR3 is 17 amino acids long. With 6 bases clipped from V and 2 bases from J, the junction kept 13 bases outside the gene matches. The germline gives CDR1 SGHVS, CDR2 FQNEAQ. As DNA, the CDR3 is TGTGCCAGCAGTCCCGAGTATAGCGGGGCTTTCACAGATACGCAGTATTTT. This gives the protein CASSPEYSGAFTDTQYF. Full variable domain (rest looked up from reference TRBV7-8 and TRBJ2-3): GAGVSQSPRYKVAKRGQDVALRCDPISGHVSLFWYQQALGQGPEFLTYFQNEAQLDKSGLPSDRFFAERPEGSVSTLKIQRTQQEDSAVYLCASSPEYSGAFTDTQYFGPGTRLTVL.

The chain joins TRBV20-1 to TRBJ2-5; 7 bases line up with TRBD1. The trim removed 0 bases at V and 3 bases at J, leaving 10 bases unmatched. CDR1 is DFQATT, CDR2 SNEGSKA, per germline (reference sequence). The CDR3 is 16 amino acids. In DNA form, the CDR3 reads TGCAGTGCTAGAGAGACCGCGATAGGGGGCAAAGAGACCCAGTACTTC. It codes for CSARETAIGGKETQYF.

In its sample, this clonotype was seen many times. This chain connects TRBV7-8 to TRBJ2-7; no clear D. Germline values: CDR1 SGHVS, CDR2 FQNEAQ. The V gene lost 1 base and the J gene lost 7 bases, with 14 bases spanning the gap. The CDR3 is 14 residues long. CDR3 sequence reads: CASSLDSPQLEQYF. The CDR3 nucleotides are TGTGCCAGCAGCTTAGATTCCCCCCAGCTAGAGCAGTACTTC.

The sample holds many counts of this clonotype. The chain joins TRBV28 to TRBJ2-7; D is unclear. The ends were cut back, 6 bases at V and 3 bases at J, with 6 bases in the middle. Germline lookup yields CDR1 MDHEN and CDR2 SYDVKM. CDR3 length: 11 amino acids. CDR3 nucleotides: TGTGCCAGCAGCCGACACTACGAGCAGTACTTC. This translates into CASSRHYEQYF. The full variable domain, rest sourced from reference TRBV28 and TRBJ2-7, is DVKVTQSSRYLVKRTGEKVFLECVQDMDHENMFWYRQDPGLGLRLIYFSYDVKMKEKGDIPEGYSVSREKKERFSLILESASTNQTSMYLCASSRHYEQYFGPGTRLTVT.

This clonotype has more than one count but fewer than ten. V gene TRBV7-9 combines with J gene TRBJ2-1, with 11 bases identical to TRBD2. CDR3 length equals 18 residues. CDR1 and CDR2 from the germline V gene are SEHNR and FQNEAQ (reference sequence). V trimming: 4 bases; J trimming: 8 bases; junction bases outside the gene matches: 16. DNA for the CDR3: TGTGCCAGCAGCTCTGACAACCTTACTAGCGGGAGAAGTTATGAGCAGTTCTTC. Protein sequence: CASSSDNLTSGRSYEQFF.

Details on this clonotype: A much larger clone sits a single nucleotide away, making a read error possible. The chain combines TRBV7-6 with TRBJ2-7, with D perhaps given as TRBD1 or TRBD2 (5 bases each). Germline CDR1 is SGHVS and CDR2 is FNYEAQ. The CDR3 is 13 amino acids. The chain's CDR3 is CASGLALGVEQYF. The CDR3 DNA follows: TGTGCCAGCGGCTTAGCGTTAGGGGTCGAGCAGTACTTC.

This clonotype was seen a few times. The rearrangement joins TRBV12-3 or TRBV12-4 to TRBJ2-2; 8 bases map to TRBD1. The CDR3 sequence is 20 residues long. V dropped 3 bases and J dropped 3; count of bases not matched to a gene: 18. CDR3 bases: TGTGCCAGCAGTTTCCCCCCTCCTGACAGGGGTGGTGGGGACACCGGGGAGCTGTTTTTT. It codes for CASSFPPPDRGGGDTGELFF.

There are many counts of this clonotype. This CDR3 is CASSYSAGSRETQYF. The CDR3 DNA sequence: TGTGCCAGCAGTTATTCTGCGGGGTCGCGGGAGACCCAGTACTTC. This chain connects TRBV6-5 to TRBJ2-5; D might be TRBD2 (6 bases). V lost 3 bases and J 5 bases, leaving 16 bases between the germline ends. CDR3 length: 15 residues. Germline values: CDR1 MNHEY, CDR2 SVGAGI.

The chain uses TRBV27 and TRBJ2-7; D is possibly TRBD2 (5 bases). V lost 0 bases, J lost 5 bases, and 8 bases lay in between. CDR3 length equals 13 residues. Germline CDR1 is MNHEY and CDR2 is SMNVEV (reference sequence). CDR3 bases: TGTGCCAGCAGTTTATCAGCGGCCGACGAGCAGTACTTC. Translated, it gives CASSLSAADEQYF.

This clonotype occurred many times. The V call is TRBV10-1, the J call TRBJ2-3; D is unclear. Between the trimmed V and J ends, which lost 1 base and 4 bases, there was a span of 6 bases. CDR3 length: 13 amino acids. In germline, CDR1 is WNHNN, CDR2 SYGVQD (reference sequence). The CDR3 here is CASSEFGADTQYF. In DNA, the CDR3 is TGCGCCAGCAGTGAGTTTGGGGCAGATACGCAGTATTTT.

This clonotype was seen at least ten times. The chain employs TRBV7-2 and TRBJ2-7; 7 nucleotides match TRBD2. J was trimmed by 2 bases and V by 5 bases; bases with no gene match: 9. This CDR3 comprises 15 residues. Germline CDR1 and CDR2: SGHTA and FQGNSA. The CDR3 is CASSPRASGTYEQYF. The CDR3 nucleotides read TGTGCCAGCAGCCCCCGGGCTAGCGGTACCTACGAGCAGTACTTC.

This clonotype was detected many times. The chain couples TRBV12-3 or TRBV12-4 to TRBJ2-3; 9 positions agree with TRBD2. J was trimmed by 0 bases and V by 3 bases; bases with no gene match: 4. CDR3 length equals 16 residues. The CDR3 coding sequence is TGTGCCAGCAGTTTCTCCCTAGCGGGGAGCACAGATACGCAGTATTTT. Translation gives CASSFSLAGSTDTQYF.